These 20 T cell receptor beta chains originate from one sample sequenced in a study of immune reconstitution after stem cell transplant in scleroderma. TCRdb re-derived calls from the RT-PCR reads in MiXCR, one entry per CDR3 protein. Here the sample spans 3,900 or so distinct CDR3 sequences, about 6.3% being singletons. The specimen was taken before or after autologous hematopoietic stem cell transplantation (not recorded which). The receptors were gathered from a female donor with systemic sclerosis.

The sample holds a few counts of this clonotype. The chain is built from TRBV7-9 and TRBJ2-5, with D unclear. The germline CDR1 and CDR2 sequences are SEHNR and FQNEAQ (reference sequence). Trimming cost V 2 bases and J 1 base, with 11 bases left between them. The length of the CDR3 is 15 residues. In nucleotides, the CDR3 is TGTGCCAGCAGCTTAATCAGAGACCTCCAAGAGACCCAGTACTTC. It codes for CASSLIRDLQETQYF.

The V gene is TRBV11-2, the J gene TRBJ2-1, with 10 bases fitting TRBD1. This CDR3 spans 15 amino acids. The germline gives CDR1 SGHAT, CDR2 FQNNGV. V shed 3 bases, J shed 7 bases, and the junction held 6 bases outside the gene matches. The CDR3 DNA sequence: TGTGCCAGCAGCTTCCGGGACAGGGGTCGGAATGAGCAGTTCTTC. It codes for CASSFRDRGRNEQFF.

This clonotype was seen a handful of times. The genes are TRBV6-5 and TRBJ2-5; 7 bases fit TRBD1. The V segment lost 6 bases and the J segment 2 bases; nucleotides outside the gene matches: 6. The germline V gene has CDR1 MNHEY and CDR2 SVGAGI. This CDR3 is built from 14 residues. The CDR3 region is CASRSPGQQETQYF. CDR3 DNA sequence: TGTGCCAGCAGGTCACCGGGACAGCAAGAGACCCAGTACTTC.

In its sample, this clonotype ranks as medium-sized (0.01 to 0.1%). The rearrangement links TRBV5-1 to TRBJ2-7; weak D call: TRBD1 (6 bases). This CDR3 has 13 amino acids. CDR1 is SGHRS, CDR2 YFSETQ, per germline. Between the trimmed V and J ends, which lost 4 bases and 6 bases, there was a span of 14 bases. CDR3 in amino acids: CASSPGHDGEQYF. CDR3 nucleotides: TGCGCCAGCAGCCCGGGACATGATGGCGAGCAGTACTTC.

Only a few counts were recorded for this clonotype. This chain connects TRBV5-1 to TRBJ2-1, with D perhaps TRBD2 (5 bases). CDR1 and CDR2 (germline): SGHRS, YFSETQ. This CDR3 is 15 amino acids long. The V gene lost 2 bases and the J gene lost 8 bases, with 17 bases spanning the gap. CDR3: CASSLGPGLNDEQFF. CDR3 coding DNA: TGCGCCAGCAGCTTAGGTCCTGGACTCAATGATGAGCAGTTCTTC.

This clonotype was seen a few times. V is TRBV27 and J is TRBJ1-3, with D possibly matching TRBD1 (5 bases). CDR1 is MNHEY, CDR2 SMNVEV, per germline (reference sequence). Between the trimmed V and J ends, which lost 2 bases and 0 bases, there was a span of 8 bases. CDR3 length: 15 residues. The CDR3 loop is CASSLGANSGNTIYF. Here the CDR3 DNA reads TGTGCCAGCAGTTTAGGGGCCAACTCTGGAAACACCATATATTTT.

This clonotype has more than one count but fewer than ten. This chain uses TRBV20-1 with TRBJ2-7; 7 nucleotides agree with TRBD2. Looked up from germline, CDR1 is DFQATT and CDR2 is SNEGSKA (reference sequence). The CDR3 has 13 amino acids. V lost 6 bases to trimming and J lost 4 bases; unmatched junction nucleotides: 9. This CDR3 is CSARLATRYEQYF. The DNA for the CDR3 is TGCAGTGCCAGACTAGCCACCCGATACGAGCAGTACTTC.

This clonotype counts as medium-sized. V is TRBV20-1 and J is TRBJ2-5; 9 positions match TRBD1. Trimming at V came to 3 bases and at J to 2 bases, leaving 4 bases not matched to a gene. The CDR3 runs 14 residues. Germline CDR1 and CDR2: DFQATT and SNEGSKA (reference sequence). Written as DNA, the CDR3 is TGCAGTGCTAGTGGGACAGGGAATCAAGAGACCCAGTACTTC. Protein: CSASGTGNQETQYF.

By share, this clonotype ranks as medium-sized. The rearrangement links TRBV4-3 to TRBJ1-4; a weak D match, TRBD1 (5 bases). The CDR3 is made up of 16 amino acids. Trimming cost V 4 bases and J 3 bases, with 15 bases left between them. In germline, CDR1 is LGHNA, CDR2 YSLEER. CDR3 amino acids: CASSLNLGPSNEKLFF. The CDR3 DNA reads as TGCGCCAGCAGCCTTAACCTGGGACCATCTAATGAAAAACTGTTTTTT.

By its share, this clonotype is medium-sized. This chain connects TRBV12-3 or TRBV12-4 to TRBJ2-3; 9 bases line up with TRBD2. This CDR3 has 15 residues. Trimming removed 6 bases from V and 4 bases from J; junction bases left unmatched: 8. In nucleotides, the CDR3 is TGTGCCAGCAGATACGCGGGGGGGCCACCAGATACGCAGTATTTT. Translation: CASRYAGGPPDTQYF.

V and J are TRBV5-1 and TRBJ1-1, with a weak D call TRBD1 (5 bases). The V end was cut by 2 bases, the J end by 2 bases, with 10 bases between. The CDR3 runs to 14 residues. Germline CDR1 is SGHRS and CDR2 is YFSETQ. The CDR3 nucleotides read TGCGCCAGCAGCTTCGCAGGGCCCAACACTGAAGCTTTCTTT. This gives the protein CASSFAGPNTEAFF.

By share, this clonotype ranks as medium-sized. The chain links TRBV29-1 to TRBJ1-1, with a weak D call TRBD1 (5 bases). Trimming took off 6 bases at V and 5 bases at J, with 13 bases between the two ends. This CDR3 comprises 12 residues. CDR1 SQVTM and CDR2 ANQGSEA come from the germline V gene. The CDR3 spells CSVSGWGTEAFF. The CDR3, as DNA: TGCAGCGTCTCTGGCTGGGGGACTGAAGCTTTCTTT.

This clonotype is classed as medium-sized. V gene TRBV7-9 combines with J gene TRBJ2-1; no firm D call. This CDR3 is built from 11 residues. V lost 6 bases and J lost 4, with 4 bases in between. Per the germline V gene, CDR1 is SEHNR and CDR2 is FQNEAQ (reference sequence). The CDR3 protein is CASSPYNEQFF. CDR3 sequence (DNA): TGTGCCAGCAGTCCGTACAATGAGCAGTTCTTC.

In this sample, this clonotype is medium-sized. The J gene is TRBJ1-3, the V gene TRBV29-1; 7 bases agree with TRBD1. CDR1 and CDR2 from the germline V gene are SQVTM and ANQGSEA. The CDR3 sequence is 13 residues long. J was trimmed by 8 bases and V by 2 bases; bases with no gene match: 6. CDR3 DNA sequence: TGCAGCGTTGAATGGCAGGGGGGTGACACCATATATTTT. This sequence encodes CSVEWQGGDTIYF. The entire variable domain, with the rest obtained from reference TRBV29-1 and TRBJ1-3, is as follows: SAVISQKPSRDICQRGTSLTIQCQVDSQVTMMFWYRQQPGQSLTLIATANQGSEATYESGFVIDKFPISRPNLTFSTLTVSNMSPEDSSIYLCSVEWQGGDTIYFGEGSWLTVV.

This clonotype ranks as medium-sized (0.01 to 0.1%). The rearrangement links TRBV5-6 to TRBJ2-7; D not resolved. The germline gives CDR1 SGHDT, CDR2 YYEEEE. Trimming removed 0 bases from V and 6 bases from J, with 13 bases in between. The CDR3 is made up of 14 amino acids. CDR3 residues: CASSLVARGTEQYF. CDR3 nucleotides: TGTGCCAGCAGCTTGGTAGCCAGAGGCACCGAGCAGTACTTC.

J is TRBJ2-2 and V is TRBV3-1; tentatively, D is TRBD1 (5 bases). This CDR3 is built from 18 residues. Germline values: CDR1 LGHDT, CDR2 YNNKEL (reference sequence). V was clipped by 0 bases and J by 1 base, with 15 bases between them. In DNA, the CDR3 is TGTGCCAGCAGCCAAGATGTAATCAGGGCCGGGAACACCGGGGAGCTGTTTTTT. It translates to CASSQDVIRAGNTGELFF.

With regard to this clonotype: Just one base apart from a much larger clone, this may be a read error. The rearrangement links TRBV20-1 to TRBJ1-2, with D unresolved. Germline V gene data show CDR1 as DFQATT and CDR2 as SNEGSKA (reference sequence). Trimming took off 4 bases at V and 4 bases at J, with 13 bases between the two ends. This CDR3 region has 13 residues. Written as DNA, the CDR3 is TGCAGTGCTAAAAGAGGACGGACCTATGGCTACACCTTC. Its translation is CSAKRGRTYGYTF.

In its sample, this clonotype ranks as medium-sized. This sequence joins TRBV20-1 and TRBJ2-5; D is possibly TRBD2 (6 bases). Germline V gives CDR1 DFQATT, CDR2 SNEGSKA (reference sequence). V was shortened by 4 bases and J by 0 bases, with 15 bases between the two germline ends. The CDR3 is 15 amino acids. This chain's CDR3 is CSATKLAMNQETQYF. CDR3 nucleotides: TGCAGTGCTACGAAACTAGCTATGAACCAAGAGACCCAGTACTTC.

This chain connects TRBV5-1 to TRBJ2-7; D tentatively reads TRBD1 or TRBD2 (5 bases each). The germline gives CDR1 SGHRS, CDR2 YFSETQ. Trimming took 0 bases from V and 2 from J, leaving 21 bases between them. The CDR3 covers 18 residues. The CDR3 DNA reads as TGCGCCAGCAGCTTGGATAGTACTTCCGGGACGAATGCCTACGAGCAGTACTTC. Amino acids: CASSLDSTSGTNAYEQYF.

In this sample, this clonotype is medium-sized. This sequence joins TRBV28 and TRBJ1-2; 7 bases are a match to TRBD1. CDR3 size: 14 residues. The V and J ends lost 7 bases and 9 bases, in that order; junction bases with no gene match: 14. Germline V CDR1 and CDR2: MDHEN, SYDVKM. The CDR3, as DNA: TGTGCCAGCACCAGGGGATGGACAGGTTTTAGCTACACCTTC. Translated: CASTRGWTGFSYTF.